This T cell receptor beta chain was retrieved from a study of vaccination and CD4 T cells after COVID-19. The CDR3 loop spans 12 amino acids. CDR1 and CDR2 (germline): DFQATT, SNEGSKA (reference sequence). Remarks on this clonotype: Its antigen is currently unknown.

Sequenced with the Oncomine TCR Beta short-read assay was DNA taken from cultured CD4+ T cells. From the PCR reads, TCRdb called clonotypes with MiXCR, one entry per CDR3 protein. The data contain 15,000 to 20,000 distinct CDR3 sequences, approximately 50% of them singletons. As for treatment: approximately 9-day PBMC culture with coronavirus spike peptide pools or control peptides (ViraFEST assay). PCR tests turned positive between March and December 2020, before US Alpha, Beta and Delta variants. What was sequenced was CD4+ T cells from blood, cultured in vitro. The sequence was collected from a human donor who had recovered from COVID-19. The rearrangement uses TRBV20-1 and TRBJ2-1, with 9 bases fitting TRBD2. The J call may be wrong; the DNA end is better matched by TRBJ2-7. The CDR3 nucleotides are TGCAGTGCTAGGGCGGGGGGGTGGGAGCAGTACTTC. Translation: CSARAGGWEQYF.